This T cell receptor (beta chain) stems from a study of molecular identifiers for immune sequencing clone quantification. Bulk TCR library preparation followed previously described methods with listed TCR primers. TCRdb independently ran MiXCR on the PCR reads; one entry per CDR3 protein. The sample yields approximately 320,000 distinct CDR3 sequences, roughly a quarter seen once. CDR3 length equals 16 residues. Germline CDR1 reads MDHEN; CDR2 reads SYDVKM. Between about 18,000 and 1,000,000 sorted cells, with 10%, 30% or 50% RNA, yielded naive CD8 libraries. Of note for this clonotype: Its antigen is as yet unknown. At one end the junction does not follow the germline gene, possibly because of a read error.

Overall study findings and caveats: Whereas naive cells kept under 1% of molecules in clones above 20 RNA copies, such clones held over 98% in effectors.

Sequencing input: naive CD8+ T cells from blood, with Jurkat cell RNA spiked in. Subset: FACS-sorted CD8+CD4-CCR7+CD45RA+ naive T cells. This chain links TRBV28 with TRBJ2-2; 9 nucleotides line up with TRBD1. This receptor was taken from a human donor in good health. Some libraries in this study had Jurkat cell RNA spiked in. CDR3 in amino acids: CASGGQGLTGTGEPFF. The CDR3 DNA reads TGTGCCAGCGGCGGACAGGGGCTCACCGGGACCGGGGAGCCGTTTTTT.